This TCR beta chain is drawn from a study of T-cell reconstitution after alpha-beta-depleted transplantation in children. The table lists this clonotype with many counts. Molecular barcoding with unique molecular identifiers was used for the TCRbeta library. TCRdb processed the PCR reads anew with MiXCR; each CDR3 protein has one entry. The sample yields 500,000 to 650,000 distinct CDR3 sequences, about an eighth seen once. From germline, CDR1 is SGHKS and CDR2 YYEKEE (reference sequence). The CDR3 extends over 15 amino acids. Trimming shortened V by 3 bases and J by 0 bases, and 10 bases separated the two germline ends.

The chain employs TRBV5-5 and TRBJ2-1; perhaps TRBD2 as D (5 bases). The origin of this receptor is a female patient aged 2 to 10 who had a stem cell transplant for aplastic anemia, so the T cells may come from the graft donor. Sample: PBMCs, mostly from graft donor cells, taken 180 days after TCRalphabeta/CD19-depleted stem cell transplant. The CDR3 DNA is TGTGCCAGCAGCTCGGAGCGGAGCTCCTACAATGAGCAGTTCTTC. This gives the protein CASSSERSSYNEQFF. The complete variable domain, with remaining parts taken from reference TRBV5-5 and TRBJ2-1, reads DAGVTQSPTHLIKTRGQQVTLRCSPISGHKSVSWYQQVLGQGPQFIFQYYEKEERGRGNFPDRFSARQFPNYSSELNVNALLLGDSALYLCASSSERSSYNEQFFGPGTRLTVL.